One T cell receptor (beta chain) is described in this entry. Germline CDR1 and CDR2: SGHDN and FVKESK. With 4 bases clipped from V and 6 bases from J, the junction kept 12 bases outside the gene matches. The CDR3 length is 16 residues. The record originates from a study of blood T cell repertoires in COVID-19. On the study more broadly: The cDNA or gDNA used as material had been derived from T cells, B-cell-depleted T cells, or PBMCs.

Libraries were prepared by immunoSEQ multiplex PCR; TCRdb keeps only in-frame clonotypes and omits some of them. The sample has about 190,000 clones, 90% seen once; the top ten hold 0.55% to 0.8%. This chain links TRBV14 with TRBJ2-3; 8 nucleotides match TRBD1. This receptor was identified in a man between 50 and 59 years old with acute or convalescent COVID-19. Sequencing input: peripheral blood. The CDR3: CASSRGDRGPTDTQYF. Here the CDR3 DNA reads TGTGCCAGCAGCCGGGGAGACAGGGGCCCCACGGATACGCAGTATTTT.